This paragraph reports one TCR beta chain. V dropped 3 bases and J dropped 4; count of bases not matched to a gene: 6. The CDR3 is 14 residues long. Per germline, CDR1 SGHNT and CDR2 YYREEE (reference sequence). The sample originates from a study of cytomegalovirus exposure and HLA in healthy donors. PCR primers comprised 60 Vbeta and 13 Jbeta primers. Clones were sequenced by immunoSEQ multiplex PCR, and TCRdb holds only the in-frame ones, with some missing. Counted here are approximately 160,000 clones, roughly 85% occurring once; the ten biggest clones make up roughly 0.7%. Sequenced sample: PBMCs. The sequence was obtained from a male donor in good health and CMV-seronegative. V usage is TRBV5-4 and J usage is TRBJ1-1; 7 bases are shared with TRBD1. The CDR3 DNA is TGTGCCAGCAGCTGGGGGGACAGAGCCACTGAAGCTTTCTTT. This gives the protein CASSWGDRATEAFF.